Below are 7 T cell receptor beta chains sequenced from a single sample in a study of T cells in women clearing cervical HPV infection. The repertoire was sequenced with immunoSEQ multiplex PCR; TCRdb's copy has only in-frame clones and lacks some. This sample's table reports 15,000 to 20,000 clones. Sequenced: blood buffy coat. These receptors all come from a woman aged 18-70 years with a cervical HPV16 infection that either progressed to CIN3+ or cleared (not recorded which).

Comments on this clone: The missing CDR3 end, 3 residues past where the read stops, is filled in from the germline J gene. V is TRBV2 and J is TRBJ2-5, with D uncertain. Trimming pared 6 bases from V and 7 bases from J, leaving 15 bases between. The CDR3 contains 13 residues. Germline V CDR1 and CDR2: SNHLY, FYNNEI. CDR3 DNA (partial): TGTGCCAGCAGGATCAGACTTTCCCGGACC. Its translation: CASRIRLSRT. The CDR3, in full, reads CASRIRLSRTQYF.

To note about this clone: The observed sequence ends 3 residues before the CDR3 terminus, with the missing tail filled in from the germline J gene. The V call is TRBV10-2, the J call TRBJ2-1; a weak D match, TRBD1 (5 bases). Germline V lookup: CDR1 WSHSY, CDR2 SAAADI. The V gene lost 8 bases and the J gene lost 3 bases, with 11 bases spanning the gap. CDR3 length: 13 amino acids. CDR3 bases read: TGCGCCAGCCTAGACAGTAGCTACAATGAG. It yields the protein CASLDSSYNE. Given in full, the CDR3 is CASLDSSYNEQFF.

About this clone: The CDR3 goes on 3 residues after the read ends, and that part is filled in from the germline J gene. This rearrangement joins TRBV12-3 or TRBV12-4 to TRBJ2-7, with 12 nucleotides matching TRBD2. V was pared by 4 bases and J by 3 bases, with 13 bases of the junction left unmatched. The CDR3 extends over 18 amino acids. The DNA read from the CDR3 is TGTGCCAGCAGTTCTTACCGAAGTAGGACTAGCGGGAACTACGAG. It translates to CASSSYRSRTSGNYE. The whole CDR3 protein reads CASSSYRSRTSGNYEQYF.

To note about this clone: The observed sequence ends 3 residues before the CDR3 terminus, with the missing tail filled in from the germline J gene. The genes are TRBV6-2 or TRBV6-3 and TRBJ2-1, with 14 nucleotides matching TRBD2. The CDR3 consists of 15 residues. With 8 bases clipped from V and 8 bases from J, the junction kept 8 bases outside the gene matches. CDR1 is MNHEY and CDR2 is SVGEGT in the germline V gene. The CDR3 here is CASSGTSGSFHEQFF. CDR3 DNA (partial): TGTGCCAGCTCCGGGACTAGCGGGAGTTTCCATGAG.

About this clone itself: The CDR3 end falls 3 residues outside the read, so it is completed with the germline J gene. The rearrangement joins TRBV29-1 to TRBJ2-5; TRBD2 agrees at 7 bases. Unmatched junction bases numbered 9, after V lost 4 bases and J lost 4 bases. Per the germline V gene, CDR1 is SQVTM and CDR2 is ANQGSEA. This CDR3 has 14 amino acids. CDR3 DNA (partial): TGCAGCGTTGGGGCTAGCGGTAAGAGAGAGACC. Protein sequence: CSVGASGKRET. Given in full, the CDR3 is CSVGASGKRETQYF.

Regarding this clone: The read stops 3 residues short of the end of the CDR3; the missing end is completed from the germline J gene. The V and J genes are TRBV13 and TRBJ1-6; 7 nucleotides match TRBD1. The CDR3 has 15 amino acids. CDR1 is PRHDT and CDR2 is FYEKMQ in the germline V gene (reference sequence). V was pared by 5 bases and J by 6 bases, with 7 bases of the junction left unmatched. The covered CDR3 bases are TGTGCCAGCAGCAAACGACAGGGCGGTAATTCACCC. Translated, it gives CASSKRQGGNSP. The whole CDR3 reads CASSKRQGGNSPLHF.

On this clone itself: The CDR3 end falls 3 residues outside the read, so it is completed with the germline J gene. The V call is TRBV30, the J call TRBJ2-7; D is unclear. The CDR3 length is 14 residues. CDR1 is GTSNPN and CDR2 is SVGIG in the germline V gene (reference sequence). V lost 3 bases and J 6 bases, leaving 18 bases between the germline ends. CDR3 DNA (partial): TGTGCCTGGAGCACGCCGGATCTTGGGCTCGAG. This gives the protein CAWSTPDLGLE. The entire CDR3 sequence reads CAWSTPDLGLEQYF.